This TCR beta chain derives from a study of cytomegalovirus exposure and HLA in healthy donors. For the study at large: An analysis done earlier identified more than 100 million unique TCR beta sequences from about 179 million T cells.

CDR3 length: 15 amino acids. Germline V gene data show CDR1 as MGHRA and CDR2 as YSYEKL. Trimming removed 1 base from V and 14 bases from J, with 18 bases in between. The PCR employed 60 Vbeta primers together with 13 Jbeta primers. TCRdb keeps only in-frame clones here, not all; method: immunoSEQ multiplex PCR. The sample consists of fewer than 200,000 clones, approximately 75% of them appearing once. Notes on the study in general: Analyses of presence and absence presupposed an approximately uniform sequencing depth across donors. Follow-up analysis later connected one missense variant in DCLRE1C with trimming of TCR beta V- and J-genes. Across donors, most TCRs were seen rarely, yet some public ones were widespread.

This clone was detected a few times. The antigen is undetermined. Sequencing input: PBMCs. V usage is TRBV4-1 and J usage is TRBJ1-6; D remains ambiguous. The clonotype was recovered from a girl between 10 and 17 years old in good health and CMV-seronegative. For the CDR3, the DNA is TGCGCCAGCAGCCAAGGATTCAGGCCCTCGATTTCCCTCCACTTT. It yields the protein CASSQGFRPSISLHF.